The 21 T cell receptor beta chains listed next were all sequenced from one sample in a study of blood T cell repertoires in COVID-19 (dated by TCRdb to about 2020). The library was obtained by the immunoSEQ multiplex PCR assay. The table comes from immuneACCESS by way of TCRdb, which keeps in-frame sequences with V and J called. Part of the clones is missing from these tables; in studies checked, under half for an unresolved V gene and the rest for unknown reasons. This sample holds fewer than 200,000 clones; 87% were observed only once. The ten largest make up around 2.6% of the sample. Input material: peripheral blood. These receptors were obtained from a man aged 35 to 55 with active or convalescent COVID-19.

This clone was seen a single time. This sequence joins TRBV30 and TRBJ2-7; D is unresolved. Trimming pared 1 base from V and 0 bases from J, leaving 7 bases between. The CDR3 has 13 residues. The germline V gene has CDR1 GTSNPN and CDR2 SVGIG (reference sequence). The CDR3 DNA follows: TGTGCCTGGAGTGCCTGGAGCTCCTACGAGCAGTACTTC. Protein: CAWSAWSSYEQYF.

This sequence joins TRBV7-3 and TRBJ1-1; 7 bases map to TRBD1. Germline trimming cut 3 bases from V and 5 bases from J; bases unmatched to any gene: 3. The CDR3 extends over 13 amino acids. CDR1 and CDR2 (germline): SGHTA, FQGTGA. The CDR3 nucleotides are TGTGCCAGCAGCTTTGACAGGGCAACTGAAGCTTTCTTT. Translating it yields CASSFDRATEAFF.

This chain's CDR3 is CASSDGNSPLHF. The CDR3 DNA follows: TGCGCCAGCAGTGACGGGAATTCACCCCTCCACTTT. The chain combines TRBV10-1 with TRBJ1-6; the D is unclear. V shed 3 bases and J shed 7 bases, with 4 bases lying between them. CDR1 is WNHNN, CDR2 SYGVQD, per germline (reference sequence). This CDR3 spans 12 amino acids.

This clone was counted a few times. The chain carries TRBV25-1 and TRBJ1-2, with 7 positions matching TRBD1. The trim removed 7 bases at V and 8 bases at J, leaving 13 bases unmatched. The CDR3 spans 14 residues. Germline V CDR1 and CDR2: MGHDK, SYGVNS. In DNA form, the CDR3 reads TGTGCCAGCACCCCAACAGGGGTCTTCGGGGGCTACACCTTC. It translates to CASTPTGVFGGYTF.

The CDR3 protein is CASTYRVGTQYF. The CDR3 coding sequence is TGTGCCAGCACTTACAGGGTGGGGACCCAGTACTTC. The J gene is TRBJ2-5, the V gene TRBV11-2; perhaps TRBD1 as D (6 bases). The CDR3 consists of 12 residues. V was trimmed by 7 bases and J by 7 bases, leaving 13 bases between them. Per germline, CDR1 SGHAT and CDR2 FQNNGV.

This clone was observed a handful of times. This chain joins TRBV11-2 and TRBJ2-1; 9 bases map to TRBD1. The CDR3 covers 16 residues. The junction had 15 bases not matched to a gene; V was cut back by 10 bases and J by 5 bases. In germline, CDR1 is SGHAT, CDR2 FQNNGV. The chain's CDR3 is CATNPTQGQGHNEQFF. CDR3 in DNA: TGTGCCACCAACCCCACCCAGGGACAGGGCCACAATGAGCAGTTCTTC.

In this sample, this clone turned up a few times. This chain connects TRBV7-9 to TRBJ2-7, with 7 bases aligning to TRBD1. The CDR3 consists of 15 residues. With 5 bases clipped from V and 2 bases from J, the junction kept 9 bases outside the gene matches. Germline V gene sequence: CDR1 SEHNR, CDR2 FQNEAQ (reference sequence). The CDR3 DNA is TGTGCCAGCAGCCCAGCGCCGGGACAGACCTACGAGCAGTACTTC. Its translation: CASSPAPGQTYEQYF.

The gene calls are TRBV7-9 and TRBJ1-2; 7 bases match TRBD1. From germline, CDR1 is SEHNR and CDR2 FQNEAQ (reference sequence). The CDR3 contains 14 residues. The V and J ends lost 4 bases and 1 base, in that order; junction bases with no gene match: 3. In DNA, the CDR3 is TGTGCCAGCAGCTCGACAGGGCTTAACTATGGCTACACCTTC. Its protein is CASSSTGLNYGYTF.

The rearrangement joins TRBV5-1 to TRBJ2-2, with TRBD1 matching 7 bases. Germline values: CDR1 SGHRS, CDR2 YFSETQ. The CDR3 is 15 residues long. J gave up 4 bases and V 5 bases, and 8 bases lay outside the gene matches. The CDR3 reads CASRSTGFGTGELFF. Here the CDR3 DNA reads TGCGCCAGCAGGTCGACAGGGTTCGGCACCGGGGAGCTGTTTTTT.

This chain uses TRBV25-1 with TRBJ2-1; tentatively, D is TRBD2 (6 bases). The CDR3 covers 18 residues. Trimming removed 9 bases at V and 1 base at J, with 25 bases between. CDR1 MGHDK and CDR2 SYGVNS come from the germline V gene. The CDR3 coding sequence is TGTGCCAGTAAAACTCCAGAAGTGGCGGGGCGTTCCTACAATGAGCAGTTCTTC. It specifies CASKTPEVAGRSYNEQFF.

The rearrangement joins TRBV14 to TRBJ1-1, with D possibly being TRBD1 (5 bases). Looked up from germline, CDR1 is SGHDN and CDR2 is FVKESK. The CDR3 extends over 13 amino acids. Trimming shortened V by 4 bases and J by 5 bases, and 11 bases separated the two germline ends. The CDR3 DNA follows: TGTGCCAGCAGCCCCGGGGGGTGGACTGAAGCTTTCTTT. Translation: CASSPGGWTEAFF.

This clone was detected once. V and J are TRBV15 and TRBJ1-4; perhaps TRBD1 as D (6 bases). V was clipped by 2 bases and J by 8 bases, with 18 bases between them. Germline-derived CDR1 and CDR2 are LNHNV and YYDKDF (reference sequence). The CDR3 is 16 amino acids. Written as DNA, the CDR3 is TGTGCCACCAGCAGACCCGGGGTGGGGGCGAGCGAAAAACTGTTTTTT. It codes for CATSRPGVGASEKLFF.

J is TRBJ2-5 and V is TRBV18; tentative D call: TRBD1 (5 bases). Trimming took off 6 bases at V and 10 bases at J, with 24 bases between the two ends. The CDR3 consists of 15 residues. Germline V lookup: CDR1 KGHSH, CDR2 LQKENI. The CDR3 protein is CASSIGLQGLRDQYF. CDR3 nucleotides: TGTGCCAGCTCGATAGGGTTGCAGGGCTTGAGAGACCAGTACTTC. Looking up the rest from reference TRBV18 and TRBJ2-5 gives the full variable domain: NAGVMQNPRHLVRRRGQEARLRCSPMKGHSHVYWYRQLPEEGLKFMVYLQKENIIDESGMPKERFSAEFPKEGPSILRIQQVVRGDSAAYFCASSIGLQGLRDQYFGPGTRLLVL.

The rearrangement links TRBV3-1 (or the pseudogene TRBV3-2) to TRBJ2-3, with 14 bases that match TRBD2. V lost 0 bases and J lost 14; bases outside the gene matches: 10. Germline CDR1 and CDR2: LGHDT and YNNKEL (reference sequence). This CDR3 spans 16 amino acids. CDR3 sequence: CASSQDLGTSGGYRYF. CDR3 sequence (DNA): TGTGCCAGCAGCCAAGATCTGGGGACTAGCGGGGGTTATCGGTATTTT.

CDR3 sequence (DNA): TGTGCCAGACCGGGACACGCTCCCTACAATGAGCAGTTCTTC. Encoded protein: CARPGHAPYNEQFF. The chain couples TRBV21-1 to TRBJ2-1; the table's TRBD1 call for D was not verified on the DNA. TRBV21-1 is assigned pseudogene status. The CDR3 loop spans 14 amino acids.

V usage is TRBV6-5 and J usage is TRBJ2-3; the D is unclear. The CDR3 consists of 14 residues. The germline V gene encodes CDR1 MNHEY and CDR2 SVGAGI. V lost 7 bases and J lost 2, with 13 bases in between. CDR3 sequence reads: CASTRSGNTDTQYF. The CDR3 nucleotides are TGTGCCAGCACCCGGAGTGGAAACACAGATACGCAGTATTTT.

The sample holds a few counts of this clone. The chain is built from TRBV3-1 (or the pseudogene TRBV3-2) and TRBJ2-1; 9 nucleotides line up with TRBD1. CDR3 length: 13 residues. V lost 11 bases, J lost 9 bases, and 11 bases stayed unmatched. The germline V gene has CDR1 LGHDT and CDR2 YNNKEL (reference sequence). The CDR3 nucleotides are TGTGCCTCCACAGGGGGCCGGGTGAGTGAGCAGTTCTTC. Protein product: CASTGGRVSEQFF.

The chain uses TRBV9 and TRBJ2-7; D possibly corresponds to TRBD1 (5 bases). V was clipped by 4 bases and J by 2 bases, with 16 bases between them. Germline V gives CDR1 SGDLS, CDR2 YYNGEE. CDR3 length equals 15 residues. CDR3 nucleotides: TGTGCCAGCAGCTCGACAGTTCGAGGCGCCTACGAGCAGTACTTC. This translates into CASSSTVRGAYEQYF.

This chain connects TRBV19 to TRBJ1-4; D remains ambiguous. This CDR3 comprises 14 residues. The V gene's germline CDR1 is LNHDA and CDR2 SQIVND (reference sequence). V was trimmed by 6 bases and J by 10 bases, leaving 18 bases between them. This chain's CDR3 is CASSPAGGRGKLFF. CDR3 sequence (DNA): TGTGCCAGTAGCCCGGCGGGAGGGCGAGGAAAACTGTTTTTT. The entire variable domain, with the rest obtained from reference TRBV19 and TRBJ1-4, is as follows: DGGITQSPKYLFRKEGQNVTLSCEQNLNHDAMYWYRQDPGQGLRLIYYSQIVNDFQKGDIAEGYSVSREKKESFPLTVTSAQKNPTAFYLCASSPAGGRGKLFFGSGTQLSVL.

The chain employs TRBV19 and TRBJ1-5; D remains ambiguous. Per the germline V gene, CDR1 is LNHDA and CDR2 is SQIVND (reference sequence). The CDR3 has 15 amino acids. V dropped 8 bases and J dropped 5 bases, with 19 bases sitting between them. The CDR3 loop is CASDPTGGIDQPQHF. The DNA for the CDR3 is TGTGCCAGTGACCCGACTGGAGGGATCGATCAGCCCCAGCATTTT.

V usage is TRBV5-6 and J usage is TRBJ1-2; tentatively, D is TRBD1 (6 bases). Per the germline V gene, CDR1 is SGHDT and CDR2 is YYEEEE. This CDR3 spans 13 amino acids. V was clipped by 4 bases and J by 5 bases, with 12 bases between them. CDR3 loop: CASSPDSPYGYTF. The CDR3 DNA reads TGTGCCAGCAGCCCGGACAGCCCTTATGGCTACACCTTC.